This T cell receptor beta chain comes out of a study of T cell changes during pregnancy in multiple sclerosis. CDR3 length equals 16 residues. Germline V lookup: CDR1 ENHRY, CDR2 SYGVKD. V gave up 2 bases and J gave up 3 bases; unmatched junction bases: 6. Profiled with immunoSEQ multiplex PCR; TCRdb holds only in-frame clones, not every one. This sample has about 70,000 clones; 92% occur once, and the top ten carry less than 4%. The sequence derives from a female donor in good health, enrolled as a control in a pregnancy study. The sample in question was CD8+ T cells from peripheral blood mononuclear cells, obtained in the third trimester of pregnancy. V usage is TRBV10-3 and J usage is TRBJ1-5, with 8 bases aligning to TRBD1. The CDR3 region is CAISEGDRGYNQPQHF. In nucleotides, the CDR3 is TGTGCCATCAGTGAGGGTGACAGGGGTTACAATCAGCCCCAGCATTTT.